This TCR beta chain was obtained from a study of cytomegalovirus exposure and HLA in healthy donors. Trimming pared 0 bases from V and 4 bases from J, leaving 8 bases between. The CDR3 runs to 13 residues. The germline V gene has CDR1 SGHRS and CDR2 YFSETQ. Regarding the study as a whole: The authors listed over 150 TCR beta chains as cytomegalovirus-associated.

With respect to this clone: The antigen remains undetermined.

Amplification used 60 Vbeta primers and 13 Jbeta primers. TCRdb's copy holds only in-frame clones and misses some; the assay was immunoSEQ multiplex PCR. Its table records some 60,000 clones. This sequence originates from a man between 25 and 39 years old in good health and CMV-seropositive. The chain uses TRBV5-1 and TRBJ2-7; D is undetermined. The sequenced sample consisted of PBMCs. The CDR3 region is CASSLGAVYEQYF. Written as DNA, the CDR3 is TGCGCCAGCAGCTTGGGGGCCGTTTACGAGCAGTACTTC.